This T cell receptor beta chain originates from a study of T cell changes during pregnancy in multiple sclerosis (dated by TCRdb to the late 2010s). For the wider study: The study looked at changes in the T cell repertoire across pregnancy in women with multiple sclerosis.

Library preparation employed the immunoSEQ multiplex PCR assay. TCRdb took this table from immuneACCESS and kept in-frame rearrangements with V and J called. Such tables lack part of the clones; where checked against another copy, unresolved V genes explain under half of the gap, and the rest is unexplained. The sample table lists about 67,000 clones, 90% of them with a count of one. The top ten constitute around 1.4% of the sample. With regard to this clone: This receptor's antigen is unknown. The record has no base qualities; no much larger clone is one base away.

The clonotype originates from a female donor with multiple sclerosis, enrolled in a pregnancy study. Sequenced material: peripheral blood, taken in the third trimester of pregnancy.

The CDR3 protein: CASSQEDRGNTEAFF. The nucleotide sequence is TGCGCCAGCAGCCAAGAAGACAGGGGGAACACTGAAGCTTTCTTT. Recombination joined TRBV4-1 with TRBJ1-1, and TRBD1 aligns with 8 junction nucleotides. The CDR3 numbers 15 residues from cysteine through phenylalanine. Of the read, only the CDR3 DNA is kept; its 45 bases are in frame from base 1. CDR1 is given as MGHRA and CDR2 as YSYEKL, both from the germline V gene. V is trimmed back by 0 bases and J by 1 base, and the junction contains 1 base that no gene match accounts for.